A selection of T cell receptor beta chains follows, all from one sample in a study of blood T cell repertoires in COVID-19. Produced via immunoSEQ multiplex PCR; TCRdb's table is partial and in-frame only. The table shows about 150,000 clones, with around 89% occurring only once. Sequenced input: peripheral blood. The receptors here all came from a woman aged 60-75 years with active COVID-19. The CDR3 runs from the conserved cysteine through the conserved F or W. A D gene is named only where the DNA matches it firmly. Only some rows state a clone size, as once, few, many or a class for expanded clones.

j_call | d_call | v_call | clone_size | cdr3_nt | cdr3_aa
TRBJ2-5 | - | TRBV24-1 | once | TGTGCCACCAGTGATTCTACAGGGTCGCAGGCAAAAGAGACCCAGTACTTC | CATSDSTGSQAKETQYF
TRBJ2-1 | TRBD1 | TRBV6-1 | - | TGTGCCAGCAGTGAAGAGGAGACAGGGTTCTACAATGAGCAGTTCTTC | CASSEEETGFYNEQFF
TRBJ1-4 | TRBD1 | TRBV29-1 | - | TGCAGCGTAACCTTTGGGACAGACCCTAATGAAAAACTGTTTTTT | CSVTFGTDPNEKLFF
TRBJ2-3 | TRBD2 | TRBV4-3 | - | TGCGCCAGCAGCAGCGGGAGGAGCACAGATACGCAGTATTTT | CASSSGRSTDTQYF
TRBJ2-1 | - | TRBV6-1 | - | TGTGCCAGCAGTGAGGGCAGTACGAGGGATGAGCAGTTCTTC | CASSEGSTRDEQFF
TRBJ1-3 | - | TRBV7-6 | - | TGTGCCAGCAGCTACGGTTCTGCCTACGGAAACACCATATATTTT | CASSYGSAYGNTIYF
TRBJ2-7 | TRBD1 | TRBV28 | - | TGTGCCAGCAGTTCGGGACAGCTCCTAGACGAGCAGTACTTC | CASSSGQLLDEQYF
TRBJ2-7 | - | TRBV5-1 | - | TGCGCCAGCAGCTTGACCCGACAGGATGCCTCCTACGAGCAGTACTTC | CASSLTRQDASYEQYF
TRBJ2-2 | TRBD1 | TRBV6-5 | once | TGTGCCAGCAAAGCCGGGACAGGCAACACCGGGGAGCTGTTTTTT | CASKAGTGNTGELFF
TRBJ2-2 | TRBD2 | TRBV10-3 | once | TGTGCCATCAGTGAGTCTGGACTAGCGGGTATCACCGGGGAGCTGTTTTTT | CAISESGLAGITGELFF
TRBJ1-6 | - | TRBV5-8 | - | TGTGCCAGCAGCCAGTACAGGGATTCACCCCTCCACTTT | CASSQYRDSPLHF
TRBJ1-5 | - | TRBV30 | few | TGTGCCTCCCGTGGGGGCGCGGGTCAGCCCCAGCATTTT | CASRGGAGQPQHF
TRBJ2-1 | TRBD1 | TRBV6-2/TRBV6-3 | - | TGTGCCAGCAGTTCGACCGGGACAGGGGGTGACAATGAGCAGTTCTTC | CASSSTGTGGDNEQFF
TRBJ2-7 | - | TRBV10-3 | - | TGTGCCATCAGTGAAGGGCAGGGCTACGAGCAGTACTTC | CAISEGQGYEQYF
TRBJ2-7 | TRBD2 | TRBV7-3 | - | TGTGCCAGCAGCTCCCCCCGGGGGCGGGAGGTTGACGAGCAGTACTTC | CASSSPRGREVDEQYF
TRBJ1-3 | - | TRBV12-3/TRBV12-4 | - | TGTGCCAGCAGCCTACAGGGAAACACCATATATTTT | CASSLQGNTIYF
TRBJ1-3 | - | TRBV13 | - | TGTGCCAGCAGCTTATACGGGGGAGGCTCTGGAAACACCATATATTTT | CASSLYGGGSGNTIYF
TRBJ2-1 | TRBD2 | TRBV29-1 | few | TGCAGCGCAGCGGGAGACCCCTCCCACAATGAGCAGTTCTTC | CSAAGDPSHNEQFF
TRBJ1-6 | - | TRBV4-3 | once | TGCGCCAGCAGCCAAGAAGGGGCCAGCTCCTATAATTCACCCCTCCACTTT | CASSQEGASSYNSPLHF
TRBJ1-6 | - | TRBV10-3 | - | TGTGCCATCAGGCAGGGTGGTTCACCCCTCCACTTT | CAIRQGGSPLHF
TRBJ2-7 | TRBD1 | TRBV5-6 | - | TGTGCCAGCAGCCGGGACAGGGGGCCCCACGAGCAGTACTTC | CASSRDRGPHEQYF
TRBJ1-2 | - | TRBV28 | - | TGTGCCAGCAGTCGTAACTATGGCTACACCTTC | CASSRNYGYTF
TRBJ1-4 | - | TRBV18 | - | TGTGCCAGCTCACCTGAGATCCAGGGGCTTCCTAATGAAAAACTGTTTTTT | CASSPEIQGLPNEKLFF
TRBJ2-3 | - | TRBV30 | - | TGTGCCTGGCCCACCGGGACGGGGGTGCAGTATTTT | CAWPTGTGVQYF
TRBJ2-1 | TRBD2 | TRBV5-1 | - | TGCGCCAGCAGATCACTAGCGGGAGCACTTAATGAGCAGTTCTTC | CASRSLAGALNEQFF
TRBJ2-7 | - | TRBV7-6 | - | TGTGCCAGCAGCTGGGGGGACAGTTCCTCCTACGAGCAGTACTTC | CASSWGDSSSYEQYF
TRBJ1-2 | TRBD1 | TRBV6-4 | - | TGTGCCAGCAGGTCCACAGGGGTTAGTGGCTACACCTTC | CASRSTGVSGYTF
TRBJ1-2 | TRBD1 | TRBV7-8 | - | TGTGCCAGCAGCCCTGATTTGGACAGGAACTATGGCTACACCTTC | CASSPDLDRNYGYTF
TRBJ1-1 | - | TRBV5-6 | - | TGTGCCAGCAGCTTCTTTGCGGGCGGGACTGAAGCTTTCTTT | CASSFFAGGTEAFF
TRBJ2-7 | - | TRBV18 | - | TGTGCCAGCTCACCACCGGGCTCCCTTCGCCACGAGCAGTACTTC | CASSPPGSLRHEQYF
TRBJ2-5 | - | TRBV11-2 | - | TGTGCCAGCAGCTTAGATCATAGCCTGGAGACCCAGTACTTC | CASSLDHSLETQYF
TRBJ2-1 | TRBD2 | TRBV9 | once | TGTGCCAGCAGCGTAGACGCGGGAGTGGTCCCCTACAATGAGCAGTTCTTC | CASSVDAGVVPYNEQFF
TRBJ2-3 | TRBD2 | TRBV28 | - | TGTGCCAGCAGTTCCCGACTAGCGGGAGGACGGACAGATACGCAGTATTTT | CASSSRLAGGRTDTQYF
TRBJ2-2 | TRBD2 | TRBV28 | - | TGTGCCAGCAGTTTACATGGACTAGCGGGAGAAGGAACCGGGGAGCTGTTTTTT | CASSLHGLAGEGTGELFF
TRBJ2-7 | TRBD2 | TRBV5-4 | - | TGTGCCAGCAGCTTGGGACTAGCGGGCTCCTACGAGCAGTACTTC | CASSLGLAGSYEQYF
TRBJ2-5 | TRBD2 | TRBV28 | - | TGTGCCAGCAGTTTTCTCCGGGAGGAAGAGACCCAGTACTTC | CASSFLREEETQYF
TRBJ2-1 | - | TRBV7-2 | - | TGTGCCAGCAGCTTAGTAGCGGCCTACAATGAGCAGTTCTTC | CASSLVAAYNEQFF